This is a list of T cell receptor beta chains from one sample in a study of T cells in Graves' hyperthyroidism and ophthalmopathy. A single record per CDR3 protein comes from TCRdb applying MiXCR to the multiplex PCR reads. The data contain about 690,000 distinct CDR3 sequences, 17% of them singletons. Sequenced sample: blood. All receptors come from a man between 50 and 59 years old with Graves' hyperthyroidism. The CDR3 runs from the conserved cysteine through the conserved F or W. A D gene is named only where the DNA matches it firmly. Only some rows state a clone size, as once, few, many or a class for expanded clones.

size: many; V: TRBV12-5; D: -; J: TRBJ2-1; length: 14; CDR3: CASALGGPDNEQFF; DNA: TGTGCTAGTGCTTTGGGGGGTCCGGACAATGAGCAGTTCTTC
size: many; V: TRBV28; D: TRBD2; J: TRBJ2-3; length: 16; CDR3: CASRVTSGRARDTQYF; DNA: TGTGCCAGCAGGGTGACTAGCGGGAGGGCCCGAGATACGCAGTATTTT
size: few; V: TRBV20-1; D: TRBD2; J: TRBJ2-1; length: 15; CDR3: CSARASSGNYNEQFF; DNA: TGCAGTGCTAGAGCGTCTAGCGGGAACTACAATGAGCAGTTCTTC
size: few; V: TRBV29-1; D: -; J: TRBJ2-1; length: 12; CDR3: CSVESSYNEQFF; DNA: TGCAGCGTTGAGAGTTCCTACAATGAGCAGTTCTTC
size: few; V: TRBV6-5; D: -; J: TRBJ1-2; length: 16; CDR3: CASSYWRADLNYGYTF; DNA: TGTGCCAGCAGTTACTGGCGGGCAGATCTCAACTATGGCTACACCTTC
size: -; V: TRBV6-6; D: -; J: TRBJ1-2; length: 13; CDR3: CASSYSLGYGYTF; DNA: TGTGCCAGCAGTTACTCGCTCGGCTATGGCTACACCTTC
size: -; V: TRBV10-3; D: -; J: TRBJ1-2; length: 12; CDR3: CAISPRSDGYTF; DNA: TGTGCCATCAGCCCACGTTCGGATGGCTACACCTTC
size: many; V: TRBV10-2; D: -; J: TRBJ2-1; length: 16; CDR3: CASSESTLGNPDRQFF; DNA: TGCGCCAGCAGTGAGTCGACTCTAGGAAATCCAGATCGGCAGTTCTTC
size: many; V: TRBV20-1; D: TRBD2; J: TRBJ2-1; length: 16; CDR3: CSARASLAEPHNEQFF; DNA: TGCAGTGCTAGAGCGTCGCTAGCGGAGCCTCACAATGAGCAGTTCTTC
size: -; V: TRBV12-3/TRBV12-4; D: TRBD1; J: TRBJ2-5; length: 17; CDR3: CASAPADTGTGSETQYF; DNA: TGTGCCAGCGCTCCAGCGGACACCGGGACAGGGTCGGAGACCCAGTACTTC
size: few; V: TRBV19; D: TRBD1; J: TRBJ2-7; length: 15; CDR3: CASSIRTGPSYEQYF; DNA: TGTGCCAGTAGTATAAGGACAGGACCCTCCTACGAGCAGTACTTC
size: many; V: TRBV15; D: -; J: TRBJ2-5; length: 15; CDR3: CATSLSPDSQETQYF; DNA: TGTGCCACCAGCTTGAGCCCAGACTCTCAAGAGACCCAGTACTTC
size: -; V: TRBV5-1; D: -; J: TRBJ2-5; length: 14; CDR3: CASSLAGDEETQYF; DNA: TGCGCCAGCAGCTTGGCGGGAGATGAAGAGACCCAGTACTTC
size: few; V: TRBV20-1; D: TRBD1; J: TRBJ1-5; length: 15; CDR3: CSAPRTGASNQPQHF; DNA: TGCAGTGCTCCAAGGACAGGGGCGAGCAATCAGCCCCAGCATTTT
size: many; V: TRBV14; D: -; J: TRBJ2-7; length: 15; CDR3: CASSQRKGGSYEQYF; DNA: TGTGCCAGCAGCCAACGAAAAGGGGGTTCCTACGAGCAGTACTTC
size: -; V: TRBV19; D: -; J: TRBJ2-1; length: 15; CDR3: CASSMSGSRYNEQFF; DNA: TGTGCCAGTAGTATGTCCGGGAGTAGATACAATGAGCAGTTCTTC
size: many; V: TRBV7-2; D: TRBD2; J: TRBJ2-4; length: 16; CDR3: CATAQRDSSDKNIQYF; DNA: TGTGCCACCGCGCAGCGGGACTCTTCGGACAAAAACATTCAGTACTTC
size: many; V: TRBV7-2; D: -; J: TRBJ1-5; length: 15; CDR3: CASSLGLGNNQPQHF; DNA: TGTGCCAGCAGCTTAGGACTGGGCAACAATCAGCCCCAGCATTTT
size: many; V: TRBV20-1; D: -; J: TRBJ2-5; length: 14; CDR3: CSARPLAARETQYF; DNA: TGCAGTGCTAGACCCTTAGCGGCCCGGGAGACCCAGTACTTC
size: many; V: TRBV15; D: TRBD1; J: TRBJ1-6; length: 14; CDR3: CATSRGQDNSPLHF; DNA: TGTGCCACCAGCCGGGGACAGGATAATTCACCCCTCCACTTT
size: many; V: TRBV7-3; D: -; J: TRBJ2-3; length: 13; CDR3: CASSLIVSDTQYF; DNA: TGTGCCAGCAGCTTAATCGTCTCAGATACGCAGTATTTT
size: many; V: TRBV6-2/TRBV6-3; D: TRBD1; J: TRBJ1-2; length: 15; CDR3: CASSYSSDRPYGYTF; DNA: TGTGCCAGCAGTTACTCCTCGGACAGGCCCTATGGCTACACCTTC
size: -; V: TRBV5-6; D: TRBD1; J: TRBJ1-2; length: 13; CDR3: CASSTDRGRGYTF; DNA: TGTGCCAGCAGTACCGACAGGGGACGGGGCTACACCTTC
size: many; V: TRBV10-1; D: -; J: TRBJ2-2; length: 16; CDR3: CASSAGTIANTGELFF; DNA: TGCGCCAGCAGCGCCGGGACAATCGCGAACACCGGGGAGCTGTTTTTT
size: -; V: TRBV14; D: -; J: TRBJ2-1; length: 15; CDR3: CASSLDWFSYNEQFF; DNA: TGTGCCAGCAGCTTAGACTGGTTCTCCTACAATGAGCAGTTCTTC
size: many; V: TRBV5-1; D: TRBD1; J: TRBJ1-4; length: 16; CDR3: CASSAQGAPDGEKLFF; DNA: TGCGCCAGCAGCGCTCAGGGGGCGCCGGACGGGGAAAAACTGTTTTTT
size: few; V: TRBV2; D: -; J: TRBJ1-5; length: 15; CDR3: CASSPSVKGYQPQHF; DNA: TGTGCCAGCAGTCCATCGGTCAAGGGCTATCAGCCCCAGCATTTT
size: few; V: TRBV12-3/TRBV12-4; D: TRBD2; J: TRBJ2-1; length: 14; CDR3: CASSLMRGIAEQFF; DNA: TGTGCCAGCAGTTTGATGCGGGGGATAGCTGAGCAGTTCTTC
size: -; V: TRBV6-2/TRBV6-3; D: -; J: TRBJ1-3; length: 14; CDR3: CASSTTGPGNTIYF; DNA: TGTGCCAGCAGTACTACAGGGCCTGGAAACACCATATATTTT
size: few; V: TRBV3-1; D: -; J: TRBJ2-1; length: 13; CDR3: CASSQGYRNEQFF; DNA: TGTGCCAGCAGCCAAGGATACAGGAATGAGCAGTTCTTC
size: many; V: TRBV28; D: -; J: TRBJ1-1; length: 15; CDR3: CASRTPRGGNTEAFF; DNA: TGTGCCAGCAGGACCCCTAGGGGGGGCAACACTGAAGCTTTCTTT
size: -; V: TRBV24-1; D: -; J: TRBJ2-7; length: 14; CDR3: CATSDSGLYHEQYF; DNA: TGTGCCACCAGTGATTCAGGACTTTATCACGAGCAGTACTTC
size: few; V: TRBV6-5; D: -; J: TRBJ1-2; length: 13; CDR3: CASSYVDLYGYTF; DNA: TGTGCCAGCAGTTACGTAGACCTCTATGGCTACACCTTC
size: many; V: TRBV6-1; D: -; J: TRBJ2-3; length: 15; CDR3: CASSGGEVGGDTQYF; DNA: TGTGCCAGCAGTGGGGGAGAAGTGGGGGGCGATACGCAGTATTTT
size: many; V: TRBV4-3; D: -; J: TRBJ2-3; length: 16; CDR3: CASSQGLTGSADTQYF; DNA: TGCGCCAGCAGCCAAGGTTTAACGGGAAGCGCAGATACGCAGTATTTT
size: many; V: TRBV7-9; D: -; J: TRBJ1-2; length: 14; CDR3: CASSLEQANYGYTF; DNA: TGTGCCAGCAGCTTGGAACAAGCTAACTATGGCTACACCTTC
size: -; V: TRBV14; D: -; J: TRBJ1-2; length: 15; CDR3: CASSQEGGEHYGYTF; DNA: TGTGCCAGCAGCCAAGAGGGGGGGGAGCACTATGGCTACACCTTC
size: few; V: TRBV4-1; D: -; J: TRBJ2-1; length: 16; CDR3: CASSQKWEVLYNEQFF; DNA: TGCGCCAGCAGCCAAAAATGGGAGGTCCTCTACAATGAGCAGTTCTTC
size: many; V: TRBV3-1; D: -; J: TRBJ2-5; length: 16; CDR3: CASSPQPPREGLTQYF; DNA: TGTGCCAGCAGCCCCCAGCCCCCTAGGGAAGGTTTGACCCAGTACTTC
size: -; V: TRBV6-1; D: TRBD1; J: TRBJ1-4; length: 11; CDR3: CATGQDEKLFF; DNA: TGTGCTACCGGACAGGATGAAAAACTGTTTTTT
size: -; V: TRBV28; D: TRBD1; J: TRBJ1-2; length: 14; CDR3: CASSPPDRVIGYTF; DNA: TGTGCCAGCAGCCCCCCGGACAGGGTAATTGGCTACACCTTC
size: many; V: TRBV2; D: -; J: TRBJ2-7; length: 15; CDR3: CASNPDGWGPYEQYF; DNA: TGTGCCAGCAACCCGGACGGCTGGGGACCCTACGAGCAGTACTTC
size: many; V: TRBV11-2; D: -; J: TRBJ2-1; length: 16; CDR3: CASSFDRFSSYNEQFF; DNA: TGTGCCAGCAGCTTCGACAGGTTTAGCTCCTACAATGAGCAGTTCTTC
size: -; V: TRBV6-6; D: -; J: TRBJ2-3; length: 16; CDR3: CASSYSSAGDEDRQYF; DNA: TGTGCCAGCAGTTACTCGAGTGCAGGGGATGAAGATAGGCAGTATTTT
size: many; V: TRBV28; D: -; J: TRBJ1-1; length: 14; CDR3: CASSLELSNTEAFF; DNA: TGTGCCAGCAGTTTGGAACTTTCGAACACTGAAGCTTTCTTT
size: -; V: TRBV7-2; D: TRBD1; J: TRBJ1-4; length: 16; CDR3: CASRGSTGVMNEKLFF; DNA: TGTGCCAGCAGGGGGTCGACAGGGGTAATGAATGAAAAACTGTTTTTT
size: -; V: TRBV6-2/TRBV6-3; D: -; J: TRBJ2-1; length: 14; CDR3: CASAPGGLYNEQFF; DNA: TGTGCCAGCGCCCCAGGCGGACTTTACAATGAGCAGTTCTTC
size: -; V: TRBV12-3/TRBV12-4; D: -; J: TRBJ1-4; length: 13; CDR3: CASQTRTNEKLFF; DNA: TGTGCCAGTCAGACAAGAACTAATGAAAAACTGTTTTTT
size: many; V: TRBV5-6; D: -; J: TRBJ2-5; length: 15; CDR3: CASSLERGRQETQYF; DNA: TGTGCCAGCAGCTTGGAGCGAGGCCGTCAAGAGACCCAGTACTTC
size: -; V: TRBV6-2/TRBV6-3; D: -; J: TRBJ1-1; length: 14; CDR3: CASSIAGTGTEAFF; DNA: TGTGCCAGCAGTATCGCGGGGACGGGCACTGAAGCTTTCTTT
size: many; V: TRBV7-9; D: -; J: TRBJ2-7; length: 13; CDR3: CASSLDTPYEQYF; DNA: TGTGCCAGCAGCTTAGACACCCCCTACGAGCAGTACTTC
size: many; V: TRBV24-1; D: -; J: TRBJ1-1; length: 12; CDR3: CATSSPNTEAFF; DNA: TGTGCCACCAGTTCCCCTAACACTGAAGCTTTCTTT
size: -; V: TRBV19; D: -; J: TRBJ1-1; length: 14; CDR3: CASSMPGMNTEALF; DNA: TGTGCCAGTAGTATGCCAGGGATGAACACTGAAGCTCTCTTT